This entry lists 27 T cell receptor beta chains sequenced from one sample in a study of T cells in Graves' hyperthyroidism and ophthalmopathy. Amplification targeted TCR beta CDR3 regions from RNA transcripts. Carried out on the TCR CDR3, a first-round RT-PCR used the HTBI primer set. TCRdb itself ran the multiplex PCR reads through MiXCR, one entry per CDR3 protein. The profile shows roughly 380,000 distinct CDR3 sequences, roughly 13% of them singletons. Sequenced material: blood. These receptors all come from a woman in her sixties or seventies with Graves' hyperthyroidism.

This clonotype was counted ten times or more. This chain uses TRBV6-5 with TRBJ1-2; possibly TRBD1 for D (6 bases). Deletions cut 2 bases from V and 5 bases from J, with 12 bases between. This CDR3 region has 14 residues. Germline values: CDR1 MNHEY, CDR2 SVGAGI. The CDR3 reads CASSYAGVEYGYTF. In nucleotides, the CDR3 is TGTGCCAGCAGTTACGCAGGGGTGGAGTATGGCTACACCTTC.

This clonotype was found many times. The gene calls are TRBV2 and TRBJ2-5; D is perhaps TRBD1 (5 bases). Germline-derived CDR1 and CDR2 are SNHLY and FYNNEI. Trimming stripped 7 bases from V and 5 bases from J, with 11 bases between. The CDR3 covers 12 residues. The CDR3 here is CASKGFDETQYF. The CDR3 nucleotides read TGTGCCAGCAAGGGGTTTGACGAGACCCAGTACTTC.

The gene calls are TRBV7-8 and TRBJ1-3; D ambiguous. The CDR3 spans 14 residues. In germline, CDR1 is SGHVS, CDR2 FQNEAQ. The V gene lost 5 bases and the J gene lost 0 bases, with 8 bases spanning the gap. DNA for the CDR3: TGTGCCAGCAGCGGGTCGAGCTCTGGAAACACCATATATTTT. This encodes CASSGSSSGNTIYF.

This chain joins TRBV6-5 and TRBJ1-5; 8 nucleotides match TRBD1. This CDR3 has 20 residues. Germline V CDR1 and CDR2: MNHEY, SVGAGI. V shed 1 base, J shed 2 bases, and the junction held 16 bases outside the gene matches. The CDR3 spells CASSYWRRTGRLGGNQPQHF. As DNA, the CDR3 is TGTGCCAGCAGTTACTGGCGGCGGACAGGGCGGCTTGGAGGCAATCAGCCCCAGCATTTT.

This clonotype occurred many times. This rearrangement joins TRBV28 to TRBJ1-1; D is possibly TRBD1 (5 bases). Trimming stripped 8 bases from V and 1 base from J, with 8 bases between. Germline V gives CDR1 MDHEN, CDR2 SYDVKM. This CDR3 comprises 12 residues. The CDR3 sequence is CASGTGNTEAFF. The CDR3 DNA follows: TGTGCCAGCGGAACAGGGAACACTGAAGCTTTCTTT.

This clonotype was detected many times. The J gene is TRBJ1-1, the V gene TRBV11-3, with D unresolved. The CDR3 totals 14 residues. V shed 2 bases and J shed 6 bases, with 13 bases lying between them. Germline CDR1 SGHNT, CDR2 YENEEA. CDR3 nucleotide sequence: TGTGCCAGCAGCTTAACCTTAGCGGTCTCTGAAGCTTTCTTT. Its translation is CASSLTLAVSEAFF.

At least ten counts were recorded for this clonotype. The CDR3 region has the DNA TGTGCCATCAAAGGAGGGAACACTGAAGCTTTCTTT. Residues: CAIKGGNTEAFF. The rearrangement links TRBV10-3 to TRBJ1-1; no reliable D call. Trimming left V 7 bases short and J 1 base short, with 7 bases between. The CDR3 runs 12 residues. In germline, CDR1 is ENHRY, CDR2 SYGVKD.

This clonotype was counted only a few times. This could be a read error, since a much larger clone is one nucleotide away. The J gene is TRBJ2-1, the V gene TRBV3-1; D ambiguous. Germline CDR1 and CDR2: LGHDT and YNNKEL (reference sequence). This CDR3 region has 13 residues. V lost 10 bases, J lost 9 bases, and 19 bases lay in between. The CDR3, as DNA: TGTGCCATCAGGAATCCGGGTGGTCCTGAGCAGTTCTTC. Protein: CAIRNPGGPEQFF.

This clonotype was seen repeatedly, ten times or more. The chain recombines TRBV11-3 with TRBJ1-3; no definite D call. The CDR3 contains 13 residues. The ends were cut back, 3 bases at V and 2 bases at J, with 5 bases in the middle. Looked up from germline, CDR1 is SGHNT and CDR2 is YENEEA. In DNA, the CDR3 is TGTGCCAGCAGCTTTGTCCCTGGAAACACCATATATTTT. Encoded protein: CASSFVPGNTIYF.

This clonotype has ten or more counts. The chain recombines TRBV11-2 with TRBJ2-3, with 10 bases fitting TRBD2. J gave up 1 base and V 2 bases, and 6 bases lay outside the gene matches. Germline CDR1 and CDR2: SGHAT and FQNNGV. The CDR3 covers 17 residues. The CDR3 sequence is CASSLWLAGVGTDTQYF. The CDR3 DNA reads as TGTGCCAGCAGCTTATGGCTAGCGGGAGTGGGCACAGATACGCAGTATTTT.

The table lists this clonotype with many counts. The V gene is TRBV5-1, the J gene TRBJ2-1; 10 bases agree with TRBD2. CDR3 length equals 15 residues. The germline V gene encodes CDR1 SGHRS and CDR2 YFSETQ. The V gene end was trimmed by 4 bases and the J gene end by 8 bases; junction bases not matched to a gene: 9. CDR3 DNA: TGCGCCAGCAGCCCGGTGGGGCTAGCGGGAGATGAGCAGTTCTTC. Its translation: CASSPVGLAGDEQFF.

This clonotype was found many times. The rearrangement joins TRBV12-3 or TRBV12-4 to TRBJ1-4, with 7 bases fitting TRBD1. Trimming cost V 5 bases and J 1 base; bases outside gene matches: 7. There are 16 residues in the CDR3. The CDR3 nucleotides are TGTGCCAGCAGTCCCCCCAGACAGGGAACTAATGAAAAACTGTTTTTT. It is translated as CASSPPRQGTNEKLFF.

Concerning this clonotype: With a much larger clone just one base away, this may be a read error. This chain connects TRBV6-1 to TRBJ2-6; D unresolved. V shed 6 bases and J shed 2 bases, with 14 bases lying between them. CDR3 length equals 16 residues. Germline V gene lookup returns CDR1 MNHNS and CDR2 SASEGT. The CDR3 sequence: CASSLYPGPGANVLTF. The CDR3 region has the DNA TGTGCCAGCAGCCTCTACCCCGGCCCTGGGGCCAACGTCCTGACTTTC.

The chain links TRBV27 to TRBJ2-5; TRBD1 agrees at 8 bases. The CDR3 length is 14 residues. Germline CDR1 reads MNHEY; CDR2 reads SMNVEV (reference sequence). J gave up 5 bases and V 5 bases, and 7 bases lay outside the gene matches. CDR3 in DNA: TGTGCCAGCAGTATAGGACAGGGACGGGAGACCCAGTACTTC. Translated: CASSIGQGRETQYF.

The chain couples TRBV19 to TRBJ2-3; tentatively, D is TRBD1 (5 bases). Trimming took 11 bases from V and 4 from J, leaving 22 bases between them. CDR3 size: 15 residues. The germline V gene has CDR1 LNHDA and CDR2 SQIVND (reference sequence). The DNA for the CDR3 is TGTGCCTCATCGACGGACAACATTAATTCAGATACGCAGTATTTT. Translated: CASSTDNINSDTQYF.

This clonotype occurred a few times. This chain connects TRBV5-1 to TRBJ2-5; 7 bases are a match to TRBD1. The junction had 14 bases not matched to a gene; V was cut back by 4 bases and J by 5 bases. The CDR3 covers 16 residues. The germline gives CDR1 SGHRS, CDR2 YFSETQ. The chain's CDR3 is CASSPPTDRVWETQYF. CDR3 DNA: TGCGCCAGCAGCCCCCCGACAGACAGGGTATGGGAGACCCAGTACTTC.

This clonotype was counted ten times or more. J is TRBJ2-1 and V is TRBV3-1; the D gene could be TRBD1 or TRBD2 (5 bases each). This CDR3 has 15 residues. Germline assignment: CDR1 LGHDT and CDR2 YNNKEL (reference sequence). Deletions cut 5 bases from V and 3 bases from J, with 14 bases between. The CDR3 spells CASSTSRDGYNEQFF. CDR3 sequence (DNA): TGTGCCAGCAGCACGTCCCGGGACGGCTACAATGAGCAGTTCTTC.

As concerns this clonotype: A much larger clone is a single base away; this may be a read error. This sequence joins TRBV12-3 or TRBV12-4 and TRBJ2-5; D call uncertain. The CDR3 has 13 residues. The V and J ends lost 7 bases and 0 bases respectively, with 9 bases between them. The CDR3 reads CASIFGDQETQYF. The DNA of the CDR3 is TGTGCCAGCATTTTCGGAGACCAAGAGACCCAGTACTTC.

This clonotype occurred a few times. The chain employs TRBV5-1 and TRBJ1-2; D gene uncertain. This CDR3 contains 14 residues. Germline V gene data show CDR1 as SGHRS and CDR2 as YFSETQ. V dropped 0 bases and J dropped 3 bases, with 9 bases sitting between them. Written as DNA, the CDR3 is TGCGCCAGCAGCTTGGTCCCGACCGACTATGGCTACACCTTC. Encoded protein: CASSLVPTDYGYTF.

The rearrangement uses TRBV15 and TRBJ2-5; D gene ambiguous. CDR1 and CDR2 from the germline V gene are LNHNV and YYDKDF (reference sequence). With 0 bases removed from V and 9 bases from J, the gap between germline ends came to 8 bases. The CDR3 covers 12 residues. DNA of the CDR3: TGTGCCACCAGCAGAGATCGGCGAGCCCAGTACTTC. This codes for CATSRDRRAQYF.

This clonotype was observed many times. The CDR3 DNA reads TGTGCCACCAGTGATTTGACCAGCGGCTATGGCTACACCTTC. Its translation is CATSDLTSGYGYTF. V gene TRBV24-1 combines with J gene TRBJ1-2, with unresolved D. The V gene lost 0 bases and the J gene lost 4 bases, with 8 bases spanning the gap. Germline V gene sequence: CDR1 KGHDR, CDR2 SFDVKD. This CDR3 is 14 amino acids long.

This clonotype was recorded at least ten times. The rearrangement joins TRBV30 to TRBJ1-3, with 10 bases lining up with TRBD1. The CDR3 covers 15 residues. V trimming: 6 bases; J trimming: 4 bases; junction bases outside the gene matches: 9. From germline, CDR1 is GTSNPN and CDR2 SVGIG (reference sequence). The CDR3 sequence: CACASGQGLGNTIYF. CDR3 coding DNA: TGTGCCTGTGCATCGGGACAGGGGCTCGGAAACACCATATATTTT.

This clonotype was detected only a few times. The chain is built from TRBV10-3 and TRBJ1-4; TRBD1 matches 7 bases. The CDR3 totals 13 residues. CDR1 is ENHRY and CDR2 is SYGVKD in the germline V gene. Unmatched junction bases numbered 1, after V lost 3 bases and J lost 6 bases. CDR3: CAISEGGDEKLFF. The CDR3 nucleotides are TGTGCCATCAGTGAAGGGGGCGATGAAAAACTGTTTTTT.

This clonotype was detected many times. This chain connects TRBV3-1 to TRBJ2-7, with D uncertain. Germline CDR1 and CDR2: LGHDT and YNNKEL (reference sequence). V shed 3 bases and J shed 3 bases, with 15 bases lying between them. The CDR3 is 15 amino acids. In DNA form, the CDR3 reads TGTGCCAGCAGCCATACAGCGACTGTGGGCTACGAGCAGTACTTC. Its protein product is CASSHTATVGYEQYF.

This clonotype was counted at least ten times. This chain connects TRBV5-1 to TRBJ1-2; maybe TRBD1 (5 bases). V was clipped by 5 bases and J by 11 bases, with 19 bases between them. The CDR3 is 13 amino acids. Germline-derived CDR1 and CDR2 are SGHRS and YFSETQ. The DNA of the CDR3 is TGCGCCAGCAGGCCCGGGACTACCGAACCTTACACCTTC. It codes for CASRPGTTEPYTF.

There are many counts of this clonotype. The chain has TRBV2 and TRBJ2-1, with TRBD2 matching over 7 bases. This CDR3 spans 11 amino acids. Germline V lookup: CDR1 SNHLY, CDR2 FYNNEI. V lost 5 bases and J lost 11; bases outside the gene matches: 3. This chain's CDR3 is CASSLAEKQFF. CDR3 bases: TGTGCCAGCAGTCTAGCGGAAAAGCAGTTCTTC.

The CDR3 bases are TGTGCCAGCAGCTTAGCGGTCGGGGGTAGCAATCAGCCCCAGCATTTT. As protein: CASSLAVGGSNQPQHF. The rearrangement uses TRBV7-9 and TRBJ1-5, with a possible D match to TRBD1 (5 bases). Germline CDR1 SEHNR, CDR2 FQNEAQ (reference sequence). Between the trimmed V and J ends, which lost 0 bases and 0 bases, there was a span of 9 bases. The CDR3 is 16 residues long.